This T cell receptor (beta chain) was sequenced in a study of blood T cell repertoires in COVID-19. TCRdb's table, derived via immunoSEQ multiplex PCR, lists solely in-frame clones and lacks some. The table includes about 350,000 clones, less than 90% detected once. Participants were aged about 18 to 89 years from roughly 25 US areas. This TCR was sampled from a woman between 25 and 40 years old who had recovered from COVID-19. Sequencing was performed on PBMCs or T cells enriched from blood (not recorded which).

The CDR3 region is CASSLRRAEAFF. In DNA, the CDR3 is TGTGCCAGCAGTCTCCGCAGGGCTGAAGCTTTCTTT. The chain recombines TRBV2 with TRBJ1-1, with D perhaps TRBD1 (5 bases). V dropped 5 bases and J dropped 6 bases, with 10 bases sitting between them. The CDR3 sequence is 12 residues long. Germline CDR1 is SNHLY and CDR2 is FYNNEI.